The entry below describes one T cell receptor (beta chain). These data come from a study of blood T cell repertoires in COVID-19. Study overall: Specimens from acute and convalescent COVID-19 originated in the United States, Italy and Spain. T cells, B-cell-depleted T cells, or PBMCs supplied cDNA or gDNA.

Using immunoSEQ multiplex PCR, the repertoire was profiled, and TCRdb retains in-frame clones only, with some absent. The profile shows 65,000 to 85,000 clones, roughly 90% of them singletons. V dropped 3 bases and J dropped 8; count of bases not matched to a gene: 12. The CDR3 sequence is 15 residues long. Germline V CDR1 and CDR2: SGHNT, YYREEE (reference sequence). J is TRBJ1-2 and V is TRBV5-4; 8 nucleotides align to TRBD1. The clonotype originates from a human donor in a cohort sampled during active COVID-19. Sequenced sample: peripheral blood. CDR3 DNA sequence: TGTGCCAGCAGCTGGGGGGGACAGGCCGCTCGGGGCTACACCTTC. It translates to CASSWGGQAARGYTF.